This T cell receptor beta chain was profiled in a study of shared clonotypes between healthy human individuals. Losses at the gene ends were 4 bases for V and 4 bases for J; bases not matched to a gene: 7. Germline CDR1 MNHEY, CDR2 SMNVEV (reference sequence). The CDR3 consists of 15 residues. Source study methods: ImmunoSEQ junction-only sequences lacked quality scores, so their filtering differed. Some clones are missing from TCRdb's copy, which holds only in-frame ones; the method was immunoSEQ multiplex PCR. The V and J calls and the clone size are those of that table, but D and trimming were determined from the DNA. The repertoire holds some 1.1 million clones, with about 80% as singletons.

The chain uses TRBV27 and TRBJ1-2, with 9 nucleotides matching TRBD1. Sequencing was carried out using memory CD4+ T cells from PBMCs. Documented subset: CD45RA-negative fraction. The TCR sequence derives from a man aged 18 to 29 in good health. Some clones in this sample may be carry-over from other donors' samples. The CDR3 spells CASSSRTGVAYGYTF. The CDR3 coding sequence is TGTGCCAGCAGTTCACGGACAGGGGTGGCCTATGGCTACACCTTC.